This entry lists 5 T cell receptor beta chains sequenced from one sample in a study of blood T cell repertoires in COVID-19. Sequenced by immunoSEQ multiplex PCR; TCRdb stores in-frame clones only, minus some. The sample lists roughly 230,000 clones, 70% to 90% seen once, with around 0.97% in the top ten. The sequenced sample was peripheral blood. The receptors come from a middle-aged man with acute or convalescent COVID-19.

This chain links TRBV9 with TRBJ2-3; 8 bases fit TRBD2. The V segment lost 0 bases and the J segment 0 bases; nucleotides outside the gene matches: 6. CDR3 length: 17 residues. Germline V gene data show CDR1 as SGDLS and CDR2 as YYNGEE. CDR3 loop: CASSVGASGYSTDTQYF. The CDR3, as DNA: TGTGCCAGCAGCGTAGGAGCTAGCGGGTATAGCACAGATACGCAGTATTTT.

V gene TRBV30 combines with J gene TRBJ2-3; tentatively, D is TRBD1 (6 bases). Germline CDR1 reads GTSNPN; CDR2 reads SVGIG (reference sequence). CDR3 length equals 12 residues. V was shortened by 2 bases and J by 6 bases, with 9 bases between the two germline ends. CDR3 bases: TGTGCCTGGAGTCCAGGGGCGGATACGCAGTATTTT. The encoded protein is CAWSPGADTQYF. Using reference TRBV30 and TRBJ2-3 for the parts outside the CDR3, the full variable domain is SQTIHQWPATLVQPVGSPLSLECTVEGTSNPNLYWYRQAAGRGLQLLFYSVGIGQISSEVPQNLSASRPQDRQFILSSKKLLLSDSGFYLCAWSPGADTQYFGPGTRLTVL.

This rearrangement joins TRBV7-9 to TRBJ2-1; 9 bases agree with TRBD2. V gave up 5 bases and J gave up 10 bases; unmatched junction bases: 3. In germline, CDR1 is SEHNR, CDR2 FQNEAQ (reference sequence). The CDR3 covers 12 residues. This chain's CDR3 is CASSRLAGEQFF. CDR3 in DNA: TGTGCCAGCAGCCGCCTAGCGGGAGAGCAGTTCTTC.

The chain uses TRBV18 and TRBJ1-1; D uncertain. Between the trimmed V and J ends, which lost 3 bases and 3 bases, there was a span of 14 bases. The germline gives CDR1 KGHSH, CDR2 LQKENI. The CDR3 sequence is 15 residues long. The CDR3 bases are TGTGCCAGCTCACCGCCCCGAACTAGGGACACTGAAGCTTTCTTT. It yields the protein CASSPPRTRDTEAFF.

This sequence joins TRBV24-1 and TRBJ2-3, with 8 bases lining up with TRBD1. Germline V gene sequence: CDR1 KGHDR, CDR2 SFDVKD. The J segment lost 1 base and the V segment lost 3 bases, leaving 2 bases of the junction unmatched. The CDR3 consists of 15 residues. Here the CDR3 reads CATSDPGQGTDTQYF. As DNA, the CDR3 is TGTGCCACCAGTGATCCGGGACAGGGCACAGATACGCAGTATTTT.